The 28 T cell receptor beta chains given below trace back to one sample, sequenced in a study of T cell repertoires in cytomegalovirus infection. Each CDR3 protein gets one entry after TCRdb re-called the reads with MiXCR. The data contain 900,000 to 950,000 distinct CDR3 sequences, approximately 30% of them singletons. Antigens of these TCRs are unknown. Sequenced here: cultured CD8+ T cells from PBMCs, sampled from culture after CMV antigen stimulation. The receptor set was obtained from a human donor in good health (CMV status not recorded). Some clones in this sample may be carry-over from other donors' samples.

The chain employs TRBV28 and TRBJ2-3; TRBD2 matches at 8 bases. The CDR3 length is 14 residues. The germline CDR1 and CDR2 sequences are MDHEN and SYDVKM. J gave up 5 bases and V 8 bases, and 9 bases lay outside the gene matches. CDR3 amino acids: CASAGTRGQDTQYF. CDR3 DNA: TGTGCCAGCGCCGGGACTAGAGGACAAGATACGCAGTATTTT.

The rearrangement links TRBV5-6 to TRBJ2-3; TRBD2 matches at 9 bases. V shed 7 bases, J shed 1 base, and the junction held 4 bases outside the gene matches. Germline V lookup: CDR1 SGHDT, CDR2 YYEEEE. This CDR3 comprises 14 residues. The CDR3 sequence: CASLSGGGTDTQYF. CDR3 sequence (DNA): TGTGCCAGCCTTAGCGGGGGTGGCACAGATACGCAGTATTTT.

The table lists this clonotype with a count of one. With a much larger clone just one base away, this may be a read error. The J gene is TRBJ1-1, the V gene TRBV7-2; D remains unclear. The V end was cut by 2 bases, the J end by 0 bases, with 13 bases between. The CDR3 sequence is 16 residues long. The V gene's germline CDR1 is SGHTA and CDR2 FQGNSA. CDR3 sequence (DNA): TGTGCCAGCAGCTTACTGTCCAGAAGCATGAACACTGAAGCTTTCTTT. Translation gives CASSLLSRSMNTEAFF.

This clonotype turned up a few times. CDR3 sequence: CASSERAQGYNEQFF. CDR3 nucleotides: TGTGCCAGCAGTGAAAGGGCCCAGGGTTACAATGAGCAGTTCTTC. The rearrangement joins TRBV25-1 to TRBJ2-1; D perhaps matches TRBD1 (5 bases). The CDR3 spans 15 residues. V was clipped by 2 bases and J by 4 bases, with 12 bases between them. Germline CDR1 reads MGHDK; CDR2 reads SYGVNS.

The rearrangement uses TRBV5-4 and TRBJ1-1; 10 nucleotides align to TRBD1. The CDR3 runs to 15 residues. The germline V gene has CDR1 SGHNT and CDR2 YYREEE (reference sequence). J was trimmed by 0 bases and V by 4 bases; bases with no gene match: 3. The CDR3 nucleotides are TGTGCCAGCAGCATGGACAGGGGGTTGAACACTGAAGCTTTCTTT. This gives the protein CASSMDRGLNTEAFF.

This clonotype has a count of ten or more. V usage is TRBV7-2 and J usage is TRBJ2-1, with TRBD2 matching 10 bases. Trimming at V came to 6 bases and at J to 2 bases, leaving 7 bases not matched to a gene. This CDR3 has 16 residues. CDR1 and CDR2 from the germline V gene are SGHTA and FQGNSA. The chain's CDR3 is CASRTRTSGTYNEQFF. CDR3 sequence (DNA): TGTGCCAGCAGGACGCGAACTAGCGGGACCTACAATGAGCAGTTCTTC.

This clonotype was detected only a few times. This sequence joins TRBV4-3 and TRBJ2-1; 7 positions match TRBD2. V trimming: 0 bases; J trimming: 8 bases; junction bases outside the gene matches: 4. CDR1 LGHNA and CDR2 YSLEER come from the germline V gene. The CDR3 runs 14 residues. CDR3 protein: CASSQDGGGDEQFF. The CDR3 DNA reads TGCGCCAGCAGCCAAGATGGGGGGGGAGATGAGCAGTTCTTC.

The chain recombines TRBV7-9 with TRBJ1-1; D unresolved. Germline values: CDR1 SEHNR, CDR2 FQNEAQ (reference sequence). CDR3 size: 14 residues. Trimming took off 5 bases at V and 10 bases at J, with 20 bases between the two ends. This CDR3 is CASSHPGHRLGAFF. The CDR3 DNA follows: TGTGCCAGCAGCCACCCAGGCCATAGGCTGGGAGCTTTCTTT.

The sample holds a few counts of this clonotype. This rearrangement joins TRBV12-3 or TRBV12-4 to TRBJ1-5; a weak D match, TRBD1 (6 bases). Trimming left V 6 bases short and J 6 bases short, with 12 bases between. This CDR3 is built from 13 residues. The CDR3 is CASRLKGVQPQHF. In DNA form, the CDR3 reads TGTGCCAGCAGACTAAAGGGGGTTCAGCCCCAGCATTTT.

This rearrangement joins TRBV7-3 to TRBJ1-2; possibly TRBD1 for D (5 bases). The germline gives CDR1 SGHTA, CDR2 FQGTGA. CDR3 size: 16 residues. The V end lost 5 bases, the J end lost 4 bases, and 20 bases lay between the germline ends. The CDR3 protein is CASSLDDRAQLYGYTF. CDR3 in DNA: TGTGCCAGCAGCCTAGACGACAGAGCTCAACTCTATGGCTACACCTTC.

Only a few counts were recorded for this clonotype. This sequence joins TRBV27 and TRBJ1-1; tentative D call: TRBD1 (6 bases). Between the trimmed V and J ends, which lost 7 bases and 4 bases, there was a span of 13 bases. The length of the CDR3 is 13 residues. Looked up from germline, CDR1 is MNHEY and CDR2 is SMNVEV (reference sequence). The CDR3 nucleotides read TGTGCCAGCAACCCACAGGGTGGCACTGAAGCTTTCTTT. Residues: CASNPQGGTEAFF.

In its sample, this clonotype was seen a few times. The chain is built from TRBV4-1 and TRBJ1-4; D uncertain. Germline V gene lookup returns CDR1 MGHRA and CDR2 YSYEKL. V lost 1 base to trimming and J lost 0 bases, with 9 bases between them. The CDR3 consists of 16 residues. CDR3 protein: CASSQVPDATNEKLFF. The CDR3 DNA reads as TGCGCCAGCAGCCAAGTCCCTGACGCAACTAATGAAAAACTGTTTTTT.

This chain links TRBV6-5 with TRBJ1-5; D is uncertain. Germline CDR1 and CDR2: MNHEY and SVGAGI. The CDR3 runs to 14 residues. V lost 2 bases to trimming and J lost 9 bases, with 14 bases between them. CDR3 loop: CASSYQPADLPQHF. The CDR3 region has the DNA TGTGCCAGCAGTTACCAACCCGCGGACTTGCCCCAGCATTTT.

The gene calls are TRBV12-3 or TRBV12-4 and TRBJ1-3; D remains unclear. The length of the CDR3 is 13 residues. The ends were cut back, 7 bases at V and 8 bases at J, with 15 bases in the middle. CDR3 amino acids: CASTPGLQHTIYF. The CDR3 DNA reads TGTGCCAGCACCCCTGGCCTACAACACACCATATATTTT.

The chain combines TRBV4-1 with TRBJ2-7, with 7 bases fitting TRBD1. The CDR3 totals 17 residues. Trimming at V came to 3 bases and at J to 3 bases, leaving 14 bases not matched to a gene. Per germline, CDR1 MGHRA and CDR2 YSYEKL. The CDR3 nucleotides read TGCGCCAGCAGCCACCGGGACAGCGGTCATTCCGGCTACGAGCAGTACTTC. It codes for CASSHRDSGHSGYEQYF.

The chain combines TRBV10-3 with TRBJ2-5; D possibly uses TRBD1 or TRBD2 (5 bases each). Germline CDR1 and CDR2: ENHRY and SYGVKD. This CDR3 is 12 amino acids long. V shed 8 bases and J shed 2 bases, with 9 bases lying between them. The chain's CDR3 is CAIGGEQETQYF. The CDR3, as DNA: TGTGCCATCGGGGGTGAGCAAGAGACCCAGTACTTC.

The rearrangement links TRBV27 to TRBJ1-4; tentatively, D is TRBD1 (5 bases). Germline assignment: CDR1 MNHEY and CDR2 SMNVEV (reference sequence). This CDR3 region has 15 residues. Trimming removed 5 bases at V and 0 bases at J, with 10 bases between. DNA for the CDR3: TGTGCCAGCAGTCCGGCAGGGTCAACTAATGAAAAACTGTTTTTT. It codes for CASSPAGSTNEKLFF.

This clonotype was detected a few times. This rearrangement joins TRBV19 to TRBJ2-1; no firm D call. The germline gives CDR1 LNHDA, CDR2 SQIVND (reference sequence). V gave up 7 bases and J gave up 0 bases, with 13 bases separating them. The CDR3 sequence is 15 residues long. The CDR3 coding sequence is TGTGCCAGTAACCTCAGGCCTAGCTCCTACAATGAGCAGTTCTTC. Translation gives CASNLRPSSYNEQFF.

V usage is TRBV19 and J usage is TRBJ2-1; D unresolved. Germline CDR1 reads LNHDA; CDR2 reads SQIVND (reference sequence). The CDR3 runs to 12 residues. The V end was cut by 7 bases, the J end by 8 bases, with 12 bases between. CDR3 nucleotides: TGTGCCAGTATGCGTTCCATCCATGAGCAGTTCTTC. It encodes CASMRSIHEQFF.

This chain joins TRBV20-1 and TRBJ2-3; D not certain. The CDR3 runs 12 residues. Looked up from germline, CDR1 is DFQATT and CDR2 is SNEGSKA (reference sequence). V was trimmed by 4 bases and J by 6 bases, leaving 11 bases between them. The CDR3 nucleotides are TGCAGTGCTAATCCCCGTGTGGATACGCAGTATTTT. Translated: CSANPRVDTQYF.

The chain links TRBV6-2 or TRBV6-3 to TRBJ2-1; 7 nucleotides match TRBD1. This CDR3 contains 17 residues. V shed 2 bases, J shed 6 bases, and the junction held 13 bases outside the gene matches. Germline lookup yields CDR1 MNHEY and CDR2 SVGEGT. The CDR3 sequence: CASSYPLTGRLINEQFF. CDR3 nucleotides: TGTGCCAGCAGTTACCCCTTGACAGGGCGCTTGATCAATGAGCAGTTCTTC.

V gene TRBV4-1 combines with J gene TRBJ2-2, with TRBD1 matching 8 bases. Trimming took 2 bases from V and 4 from J; bases not matched to a gene: 3. The CDR3 contains 15 residues. Germline V CDR1 and CDR2: MGHRA, YSYEKL. CDR3 bases: TGCGCCAGCAGCCAAAGGACAGGGACCACCGGGGAGCTGTTTTTT. Translated, it gives CASSQRTGTTGELFF.

The sample holds a few counts of this clonotype. This rearrangement joins TRBV6-2 or TRBV6-3 to TRBJ2-3, with a tentative D call TRBD2 (7 bases). The CDR3 is made up of 15 amino acids. Germline V lookup: CDR1 MNHEY, CDR2 SVGEGT. Deletions cut 6 bases from V and 4 bases from J, with 17 bases between. CDR3: CASSYGGGRADTQYF. The CDR3 DNA sequence: TGTGCCAGCAGCTACGGCGGGGGCAGGGCAGATACGCAGTATTTT.

The DNA for the CDR3 is TGTGCCAGCAGTTACTCCCTGGACAAACAAGAGACCCAGTACTTC. The encoded protein is CASSYSLDKQETQYF. This chain joins TRBV6-8 and TRBJ2-5, with D maybe TRBD1 (5 bases). Trimming left V 0 bases short and J 2 bases short, with 10 bases between. CDR3 length: 15 residues. The germline V gene has CDR1 MNHGY and CDR2 SAAAGT.

The table lists this clonotype with a few counts. The V gene is TRBV7-9, the J gene TRBJ2-1, with TRBD1 matching 11 bases. V lost 4 bases, J lost 4 bases, and 6 bases stayed unmatched. The germline gives CDR1 SEHNR, CDR2 FQNEAQ (reference sequence). The CDR3 is made up of 16 amino acids. The CDR3 coding sequence is TGTGCCAGCAGCTCAAATCGGGACAGGGGGTACAATGAGCAGTTCTTC. Amino acids: CASSSNRDRGYNEQFF.

This clonotype was seen a few times. The V and J genes are TRBV19 and TRBJ1-2; D uncertain. V shed 0 bases and J shed 3 bases, with 17 bases lying between them. The CDR3 has 17 residues. Germline V gives CDR1 LNHDA, CDR2 SQIVND (reference sequence). CDR3 loop: CASSIETTPSTHYGYTF. The CDR3 DNA follows: TGTGCCAGTAGTATAGAGACGACACCTTCCACTCACTATGGCTACACCTTC.

This clonotype was observed many times. This rearrangement joins TRBV7-8 to TRBJ2-1, with D perhaps matching TRBD2 (6 bases). Trimming removed 3 bases at V and 0 bases at J, with 12 bases between. This CDR3 spans 16 amino acids. Looked up from germline, CDR1 is SGHVS and CDR2 is FQNEAQ. CDR3 DNA sequence: TGTGCCAGCAGCTTTAGCGGACCAAGCTCCTACAATGAGCAGTTCTTC. This sequence encodes CASSFSGPSSYNEQFF.

V gene TRBV12-3 or TRBV12-4 combines with J gene TRBJ2-3; D call uncertain. The V end lost 3 bases, the J end lost 0 bases, and 10 bases lay between the germline ends. The CDR3 loop spans 15 amino acids. CDR3 loop: CASSFYAASTDTQYF. For the CDR3, the DNA is TGTGCCAGCAGTTTTTACGCAGCTAGCACAGATACGCAGTATTTT.